The TCR beta chain described here comes from a study of identical twins. The study, taken as a whole, reports: Sharing of beta out-of-frame sequences by twins showed a weaker excess. Sequences that were out-of-frame, alpha and twin-shared displayed an excess of low generation probability. Insertions were reduced in abundant cord blood beta clonotypes but not in memory repertoires.

One entry per CDR3 protein results from TCRdb running MiXCR on the 5' RACE reads. The sample carries 450,000 or so distinct CDR3 sequences, approximately 17% recorded once. This clonotype was detected many times. What it binds is unknown. Germline CDR1 and CDR2: DFQATT and SNEGSKA (reference sequence). The CDR3 runs 14 residues. The sequenced sample consisted of naive T cells sorted from blood. The receptor was isolated from a man aged 45-60 years in good health. V usage is TRBV20-1 and J usage is TRBJ2-5; 10 nucleotides align to TRBD1. CDR3: CSAPGQGYQETQYF. As DNA, the CDR3 is TGCAGCGCTCCGGGACAGGGGTACCAAGAGACCCAGTACTTC.